Sequencing of this T cell receptor beta chain was carried out in a study of cytomegalovirus exposure and HLA in healthy donors. The germline V gene has CDR1 SGHDT and CDR2 YYEEEE. This CDR3 is 15 amino acids long. Trimming shortened V by 7 bases and J by 2 bases, and 16 bases separated the two germline ends. This PCR relied on a set of 60 Vbeta primers and 13 Jbeta primers. Measured with immunoSEQ multiplex PCR; TCRdb has only the in-frame clones, and not every one. The profile covers about 140,000 clones, with approximately 72% appearing a single time and under 7.5% taken by the ten largest. This chain uses TRBV5-6 with TRBJ1-5; no reliable D call. This clonotype originated in a woman between 55 and 75 years old in good health and CMV-seronegative. The sequencing sample was made of PBMCs. The CDR3 sequence is CASPEPYNRNQPQHF. The CDR3 region has the DNA TGTGCCAGCCCTGAACCCTATAACCGCAATCAGCCCCAGCATTTT.